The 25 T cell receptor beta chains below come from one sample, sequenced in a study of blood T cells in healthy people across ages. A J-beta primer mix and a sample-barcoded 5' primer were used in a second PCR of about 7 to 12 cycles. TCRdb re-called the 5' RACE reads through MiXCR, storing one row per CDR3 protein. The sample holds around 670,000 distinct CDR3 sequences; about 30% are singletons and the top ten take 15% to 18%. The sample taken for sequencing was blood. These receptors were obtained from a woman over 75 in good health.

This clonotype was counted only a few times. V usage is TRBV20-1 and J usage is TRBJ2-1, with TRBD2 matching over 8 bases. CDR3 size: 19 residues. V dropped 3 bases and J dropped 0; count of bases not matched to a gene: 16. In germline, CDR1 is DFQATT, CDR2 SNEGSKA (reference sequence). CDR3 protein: CSASPSGGGLSRSYNEQFF. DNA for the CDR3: TGCAGTGCTAGTCCTTCCGGCGGGGGGCTTTCTCGCTCCTACAATGAGCAGTTCTTC.

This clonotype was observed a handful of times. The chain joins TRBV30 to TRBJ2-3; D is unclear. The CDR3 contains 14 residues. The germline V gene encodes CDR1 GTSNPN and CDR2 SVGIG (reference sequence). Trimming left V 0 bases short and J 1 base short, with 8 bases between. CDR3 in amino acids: CAWSVRAGTDTQYF. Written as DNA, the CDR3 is TGTGCCTGGAGTGTACGGGCAGGCACAGATACGCAGTATTTT.

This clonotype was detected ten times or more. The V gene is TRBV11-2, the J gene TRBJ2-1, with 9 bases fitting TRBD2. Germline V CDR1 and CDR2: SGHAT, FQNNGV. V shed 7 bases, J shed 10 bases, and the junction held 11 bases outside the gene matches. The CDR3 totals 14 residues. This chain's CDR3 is CASTLRGGSKEQFF. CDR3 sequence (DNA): TGTGCCAGCACGCTGCGGGGGGGGTCTAAGGAGCAGTTCTTC.

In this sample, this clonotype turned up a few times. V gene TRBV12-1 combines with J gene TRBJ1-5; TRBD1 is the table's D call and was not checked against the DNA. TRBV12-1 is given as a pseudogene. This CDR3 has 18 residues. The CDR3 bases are TGTGCCAGCAGCTTTTTGGGACAGGGTTCTCTTAGCAATCAGCCCCAGCATTTT. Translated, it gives CASSFLGQGSLSNQPQHF.

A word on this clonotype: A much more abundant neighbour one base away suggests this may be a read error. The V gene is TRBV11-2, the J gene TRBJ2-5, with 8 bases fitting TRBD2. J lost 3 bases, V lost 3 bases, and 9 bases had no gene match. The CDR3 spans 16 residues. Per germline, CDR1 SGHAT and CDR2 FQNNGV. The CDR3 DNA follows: TGTGCCAGCAGCTTCGGCTGCATTAGCGGGGAAGAGACCCAGTACTTC. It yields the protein CASSFGCISGEETQYF.

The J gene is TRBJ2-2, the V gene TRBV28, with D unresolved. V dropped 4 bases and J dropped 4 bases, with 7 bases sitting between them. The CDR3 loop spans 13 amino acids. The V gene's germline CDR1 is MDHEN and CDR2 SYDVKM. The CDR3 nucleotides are TGTGCCAGCAGTTCCAGAAGCACCGGGGAGCTGTTTTTT. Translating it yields CASSSRSTGELFF.

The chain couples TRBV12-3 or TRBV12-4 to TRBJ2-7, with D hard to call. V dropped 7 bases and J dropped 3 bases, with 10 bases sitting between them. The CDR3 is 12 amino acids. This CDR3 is CASTLDGYEQYF. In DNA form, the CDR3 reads TGTGCCAGCACTTTGGACGGCTACGAGCAGTACTTC.

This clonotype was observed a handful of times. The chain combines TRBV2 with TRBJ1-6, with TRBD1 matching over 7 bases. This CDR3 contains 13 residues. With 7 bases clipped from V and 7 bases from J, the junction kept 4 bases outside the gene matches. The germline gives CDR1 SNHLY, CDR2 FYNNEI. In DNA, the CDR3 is TGTGCCAGCAAGGGGGCAGCAAATTCACCCCTCCACTTT. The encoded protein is CASKGAANSPLHF.

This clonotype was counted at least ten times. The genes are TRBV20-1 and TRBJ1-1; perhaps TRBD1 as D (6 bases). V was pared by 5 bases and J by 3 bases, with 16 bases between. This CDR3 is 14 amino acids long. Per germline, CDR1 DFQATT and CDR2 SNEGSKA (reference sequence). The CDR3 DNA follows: TGCAGTGCTCCGGGGGCAGGGGCGGACACTGAAGCTTTCTTT. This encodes CSAPGAGADTEAFF.

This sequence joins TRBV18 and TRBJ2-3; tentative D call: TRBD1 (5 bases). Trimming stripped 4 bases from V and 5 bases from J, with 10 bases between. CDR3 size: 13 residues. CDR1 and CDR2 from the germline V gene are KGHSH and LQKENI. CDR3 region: CASSRGHVDTQYF. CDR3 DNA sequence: TGTGCCAGCTCACGTGGACACGTAGATACGCAGTATTTT.

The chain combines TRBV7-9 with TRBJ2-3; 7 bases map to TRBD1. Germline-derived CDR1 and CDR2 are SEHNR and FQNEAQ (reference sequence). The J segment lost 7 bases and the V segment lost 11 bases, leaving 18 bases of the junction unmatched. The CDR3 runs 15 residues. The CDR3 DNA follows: TGTGCCGGAACTAATGACAGGGCCGTGGCGAATACGCAGTATTTT. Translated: CAGTNDRAVANTQYF.

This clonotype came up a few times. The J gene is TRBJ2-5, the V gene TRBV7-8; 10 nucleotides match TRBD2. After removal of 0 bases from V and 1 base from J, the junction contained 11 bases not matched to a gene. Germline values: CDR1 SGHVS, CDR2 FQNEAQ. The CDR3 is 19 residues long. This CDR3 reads CASSLALPGLADSQETQYF. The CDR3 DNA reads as TGTGCCAGCAGCTTAGCCTTACCCGGACTAGCGGACTCCCAAGAGACCCAGTACTTC. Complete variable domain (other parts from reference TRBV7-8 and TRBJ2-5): GAGVSQSPRYKVAKRGQDVALRCDPISGHVSLFWYQQALGQGPEFLTYFQNEAQLDKSGLPSDRFFAERPEGSVSTLKIQRTQQEDSAVYLCASSLALPGLADSQETQYFGPGTRLLVL.

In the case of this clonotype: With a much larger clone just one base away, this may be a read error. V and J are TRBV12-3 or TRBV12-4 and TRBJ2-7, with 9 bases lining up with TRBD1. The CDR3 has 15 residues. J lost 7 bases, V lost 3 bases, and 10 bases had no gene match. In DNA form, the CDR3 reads TGTGCCAGCAGTTTTTTGGGACAGGGTAGAAATGAGCAGTACTTC. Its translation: CASSFLGQGRNEQYF.

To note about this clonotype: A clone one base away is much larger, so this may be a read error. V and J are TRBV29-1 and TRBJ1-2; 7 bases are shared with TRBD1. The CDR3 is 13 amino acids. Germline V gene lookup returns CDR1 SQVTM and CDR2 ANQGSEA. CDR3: CGVLDAGGSGYTF. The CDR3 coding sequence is TGCGGCGTACTGGACGCAGGGGGATCTGGCTACACCTTC.

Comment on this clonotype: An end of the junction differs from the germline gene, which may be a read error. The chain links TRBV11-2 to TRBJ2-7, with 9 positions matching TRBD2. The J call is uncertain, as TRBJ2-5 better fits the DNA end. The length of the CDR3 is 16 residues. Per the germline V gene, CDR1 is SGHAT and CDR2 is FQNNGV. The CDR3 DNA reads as TGTGCCGGCAGCTTCCGTCGACTAGCGGTGGGGGAGACCCAGTACTTC. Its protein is CAGSFRRLAVGETQYF.

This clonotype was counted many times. The CDR3 nucleotides are TGTGCCAGCAGCCAAGGGTTTTCGGGGGCCCACCTCAATGAGCAGTTCTTC. This encodes CASSQGFSGAHLNEQFF. The J gene is TRBJ2-1, the V gene TRBV4-2; D may match TRBD1 or TRBD2 (6 bases each). The germline CDR1 and CDR2 sequences are LGHNA and YNFKEQ. This CDR3 spans 17 amino acids. V lost 1 base to trimming and J lost 6 bases, with 19 bases between them.

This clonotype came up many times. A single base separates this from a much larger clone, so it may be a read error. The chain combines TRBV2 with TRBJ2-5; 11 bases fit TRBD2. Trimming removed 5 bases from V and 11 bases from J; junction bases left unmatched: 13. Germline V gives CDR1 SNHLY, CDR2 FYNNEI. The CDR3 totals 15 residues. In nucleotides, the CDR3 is TGTGCCAGCAGTCCACTAGCGGGGGCGTCCAATGAGCAGTACTTC. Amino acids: CASSPLAGASNEQYF. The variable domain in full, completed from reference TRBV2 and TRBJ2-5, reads EPEVTQTPSHQVTQMGQEVILRCVPISNHLYFYWYRQILGQKVEFLVSFYNNEISEKSEIFDDQFSVERPDGSNFTLKIRSTKLEDSAMYFCASSPLAGASNEQYFGPGTRLLVL.

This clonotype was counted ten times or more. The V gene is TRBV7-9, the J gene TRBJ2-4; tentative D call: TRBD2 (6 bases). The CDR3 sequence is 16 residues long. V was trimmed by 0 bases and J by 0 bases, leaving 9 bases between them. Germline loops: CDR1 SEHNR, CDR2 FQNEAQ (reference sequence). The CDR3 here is CASSLAGGLAKNIQYF. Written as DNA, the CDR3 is TGTGCCAGCAGCTTAGCAGGAGGGTTAGCCAAAAACATTCAGTACTTC.

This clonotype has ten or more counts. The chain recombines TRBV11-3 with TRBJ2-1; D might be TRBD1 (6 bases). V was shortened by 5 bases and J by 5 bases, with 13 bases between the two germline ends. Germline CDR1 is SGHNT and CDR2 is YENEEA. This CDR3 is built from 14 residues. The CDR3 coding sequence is TGTGCCAGCAGCCCCGACAGGCCGGACAATGAGCAGTTCTTC. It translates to CASSPDRPDNEQFF.

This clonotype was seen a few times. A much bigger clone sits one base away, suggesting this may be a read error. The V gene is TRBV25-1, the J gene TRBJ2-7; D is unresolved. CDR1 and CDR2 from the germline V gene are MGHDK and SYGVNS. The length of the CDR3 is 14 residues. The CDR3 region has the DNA TGTGCCAGCAGGGAATCGCAGGTCTGGAACGAGCAGTACTTC. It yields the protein CASRESQVWNEQYF.

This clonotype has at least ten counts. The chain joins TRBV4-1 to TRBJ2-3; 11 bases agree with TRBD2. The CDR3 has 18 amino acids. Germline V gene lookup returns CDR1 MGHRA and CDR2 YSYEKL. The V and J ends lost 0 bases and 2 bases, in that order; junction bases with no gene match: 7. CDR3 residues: CASSQDLLAGADTDTQYF. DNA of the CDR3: TGCGCCAGCAGCCAAGACTTACTAGCGGGGGCCGACACAGATACGCAGTATTTT.

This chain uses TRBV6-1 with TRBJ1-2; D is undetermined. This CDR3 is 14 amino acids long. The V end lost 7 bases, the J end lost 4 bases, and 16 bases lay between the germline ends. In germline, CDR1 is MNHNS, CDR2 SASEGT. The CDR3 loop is CASKTTESFYGYTF. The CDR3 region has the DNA TGTGCCAGCAAGACCACGGAGTCGTTCTATGGCTACACCTTC.

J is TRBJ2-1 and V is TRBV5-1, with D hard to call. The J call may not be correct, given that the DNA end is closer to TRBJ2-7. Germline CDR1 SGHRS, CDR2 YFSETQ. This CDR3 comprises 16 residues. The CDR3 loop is CASSQNPTSSYNEQYF. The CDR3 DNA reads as TGCGCCAGCAGTCAGAACCCGACGAGCTCCTACAATGAGCAGTACTTC.

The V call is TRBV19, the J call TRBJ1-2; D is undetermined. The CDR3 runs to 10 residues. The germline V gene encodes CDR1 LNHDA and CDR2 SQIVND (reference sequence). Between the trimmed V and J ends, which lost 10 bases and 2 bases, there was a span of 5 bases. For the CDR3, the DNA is TGTGCCACACAGAACTATGGCTACACCTTC. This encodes CATQNYGYTF.

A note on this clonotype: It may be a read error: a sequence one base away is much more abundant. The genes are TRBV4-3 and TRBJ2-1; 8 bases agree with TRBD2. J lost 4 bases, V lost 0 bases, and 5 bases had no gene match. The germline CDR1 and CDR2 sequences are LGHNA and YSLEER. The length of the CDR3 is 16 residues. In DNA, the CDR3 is TGCGCCAGCAGCCAAGAGCGGGGGGCGCAGTACAATGAGCAGTTCTTC. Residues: CASSQERGAQYNEQFF.